This T cell receptor (beta chain) emerged from a study of graft-versus-host responses after intestinal transplantation. Profiling relied on immunoSEQ multiplex PCR, and the TCRdb table lists in-frame clones only, not all of them. The sample contains approximately 49,000 clones, roughly 95% of which appear only once. V lost 1 base to trimming and J lost 5 bases, with 13 bases between them. Per the germline V gene, CDR1 is SGHAT and CDR2 is FQNNGV. CDR3 length: 15 residues. In regard to this clone: Antigen: not known.

Source: unstimulated CD8+ T cells sorted from spleen or lymph node cells, taken before transplant. The TCR was taken from a human donor who was the organ donor for an intestinal transplant. The chain joins TRBV11-2 to TRBJ2-3, with D perhaps TRBD1 or TRBD2 (6 bases each). The CDR3 spells CASSLGGRGGDTQYF. The CDR3 region has the DNA TGTGCCAGCAGCTTAGGGGGGCGGGGCGGAGATACGCAGTATTTT.